This T cell receptor beta chain was identified in a study of blood T cell repertoires in COVID-19. On the study more broadly: COVID-19 samples from acute and convalescent phases originated in the United States, Italy and Spain.

V shed 2 bases and J 4 bases; nucleotides not matched to a gene: 18. The CDR3 loop spans 21 amino acids. In germline, CDR1 is MDHEN, CDR2 SYDVKM. How the authors handled the data: Estimates of nucleated cell counts were drawn from the amplification of reference gene primers. Only in-frame clones appear in the TCRdb table, and some are missing; sequencing was by immunoSEQ multiplex PCR. That table gives V, J and clone size, and the DNA gave D and trimming. The table includes fewer than 200,000 clones, 60% to 80% detected once. Sequencing used peripheral blood. This sequence was found in a man in his 70s with acute or convalescent COVID-19. The chain employs TRBV28 and TRBJ2-3; 13 bases match TRBD2. The CDR3: CASSLGAGRFGLAGAADTQYF. Written as DNA, the CDR3 is TGTGCCAGCAGTTTAGGCGCCGGGCGTTTTGGACTAGCGGGAGCGGCAGATACGCAGTATTTT.